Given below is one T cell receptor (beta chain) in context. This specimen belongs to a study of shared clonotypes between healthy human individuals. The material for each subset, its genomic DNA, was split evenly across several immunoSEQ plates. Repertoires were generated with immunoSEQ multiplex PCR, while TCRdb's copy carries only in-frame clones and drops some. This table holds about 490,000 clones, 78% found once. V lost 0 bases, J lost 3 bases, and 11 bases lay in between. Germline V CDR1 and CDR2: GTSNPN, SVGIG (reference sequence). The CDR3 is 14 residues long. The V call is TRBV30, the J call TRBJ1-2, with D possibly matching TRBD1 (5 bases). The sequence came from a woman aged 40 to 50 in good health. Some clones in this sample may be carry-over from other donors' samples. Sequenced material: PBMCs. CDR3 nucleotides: TGTGCCTGGAGTGTAGGGGTTTCTGACTATGGCTACACCTTC. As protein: CAWSVGVSDYGYTF.